Each of the 30 T cell receptor beta chains below was sequenced from the same sample in a study of blood T cell repertoires in COVID-19. Generated by immunoSEQ multiplex PCR, the TCRdb table keeps only in-frame clones and is missing some. Of about 260,000 clones listed, 85% to 90% are singletons. What was sequenced was peripheral blood. The receptors stem from a woman between 35 and 50 years old who had recovered from COVID-19.

This clone showed up just a few times. The V gene is TRBV6-2 or TRBV6-3, the J gene TRBJ2-2, with D perhaps TRBD2 (5 bases). Germline CDR1 reads MNHEY; CDR2 reads SVGEGT. Trimming shortened V by 0 bases and J by 1 base, and 9 bases separated the two germline ends. The CDR3 extends over 16 amino acids. The CDR3 here is CASSYSLSGNTGELFF. Written as DNA, the CDR3 is TGTGCCAGCAGTTACTCCTTGAGCGGGAACACCGGGGAGCTGTTTTTT.

This chain connects TRBV12-3 or TRBV12-4 to TRBJ2-7; D may be TRBD1 (5 bases). V was trimmed by 3 bases and J by 5 bases, leaving 8 bases between them. The CDR3 has 12 amino acids. The CDR3 loop is CASSFVGDEQYF. CDR3 DNA: TGTGCCAGCAGTTTCGTAGGGGACGAGCAGTACTTC.

The chain couples TRBV9 to TRBJ1-2; D call uncertain. The CDR3 loop spans 12 amino acids. Germline V gene sequence: CDR1 SGDLS, CDR2 YYNGEE. Between the trimmed V and J ends, which lost 7 bases and 5 bases, there was a span of 12 bases. CDR3 DNA sequence: TGTGCCAGCTCCGACTTAAAGTATGGCTACACCTTC. Its protein product is CASSDLKYGYTF.

This clone was found a few times. This rearrangement joins TRBV7-9 to TRBJ2-7; D not certain. Between the trimmed V and J ends, which lost 3 bases and 6 bases, there was a span of 9 bases. CDR1 is SEHNR, CDR2 FQNEAQ, per germline (reference sequence). The CDR3 loop spans 12 amino acids. The CDR3 nucleotides read TGTGCCAGCAGCTTCACTCAGGCCGAGCAGTACTTC. Amino acids: CASSFTQAEQYF.

The chain couples TRBV19 to TRBJ2-7; D unclear. The V and J ends lost 3 bases and 5 bases respectively, with 5 bases between them. CDR1 and CDR2 from the germline V gene are LNHDA and SQIVND (reference sequence). CDR3 length: 11 residues. Here the CDR3 reads CASSMRHEQYF. CDR3 coding DNA: TGTGCCAGTAGTATGCGGCACGAGCAGTACTTC.

The CDR3 loop is CASRGAIYYGYTF. CDR3 nucleotide sequence: TGTGCCAGTAGGGGGGCCATATACTATGGCTACACCTTC. This chain joins TRBV19 and TRBJ1-2, with a possible D match to TRBD1 (6 bases). Germline V CDR1 and CDR2: LNHDA, SQIVND (reference sequence). CDR3 length: 13 amino acids. The germline V and J ends were trimmed by 6 bases and 3 bases, with 11 bases remaining between them.

The chain carries TRBV28 and TRBJ1-4, with D possibly TRBD1 on 5 matching bases. This CDR3 has 12 amino acids. The V and J ends lost 6 bases and 6 bases respectively, with 8 bases between them. CDR1 MDHEN and CDR2 SYDVKM come from the germline V gene. CDR3 protein: CASSETDEKLFF. The CDR3 DNA is TGTGCCAGCAGCGAGACAGATGAAAAACTGTTTTTT. Combining the CDR3 with reference TRBV28 and TRBJ1-4 gives the whole variable domain DVKVTQSSRYLVKRTGEKVFLECVQDMDHENMFWYRQDPGLGLRLIYFSYDVKMKEKGDIPEGYSVSREKKERFSLILESASTNQTSMYLCASSETDEKLFFGSGTQLSVL.

The genes are TRBV5-6 and TRBJ1-2; D perhaps matches TRBD1 (5 bases). The CDR3 length is 14 residues. The germline V and J ends were trimmed by 2 bases and 8 bases, with 16 bases remaining between them. From germline, CDR1 is SGHDT and CDR2 YYEEEE. The CDR3 DNA follows: TGTGCCAGCAGCTTCCGGGGCGGGGGTAGCGGCTACACCTTC. Encoded protein: CASSFRGGGSGYTF.

The chain links TRBV5-1 to TRBJ2-2; 10 nucleotides agree with TRBD2. Germline CDR1 reads SGHRS; CDR2 reads YFSETQ. This CDR3 spans 22 amino acids. Trimming removed 5 bases from V and 6 bases from J; junction bases left unmatched: 28. In DNA form, the CDR3 reads TGCGCCAGCAGTCCTCCGGGACACAGGTTAACCGGGACTAGCGATAATCCCGGGGAGCTGTTTTTT. Translated, it gives CASSPPGHRLTGTSDNPGELFF. Combining the CDR3 with reference TRBV5-1 and TRBJ2-2 gives the whole variable domain KAGVTQTPRYLIKTRGQQVTLSCSPISGHRSVSWYQQTPGQGLQFLFEYFSETQRNKGNFPGRFSGRQFSNSRSEMNVSTLELGDSALYLCASSPPGHRLTGTSDNPGELFFGEGSRLTVL.

The chain has TRBV7-2 and TRBJ2-3; 8 positions agree with TRBD1. Germline V gene sequence: CDR1 SGHTA, CDR2 FQGNSA. The CDR3 extends over 14 amino acids. The V segment lost 5 bases and the J segment 8 bases; nucleotides outside the gene matches: 9. The CDR3 DNA reads TGTGCCAGCAGCCCGGGGACAGGCAGCGGTACGCAGTATTTT. It encodes CASSPGTGSGTQYF.

The chain employs TRBV20-1 and TRBJ2-7; perhaps TRBD2 as D (5 bases). This CDR3 contains 12 residues. V dropped 3 bases and J dropped 1 base, with 7 bases sitting between them. Germline lookup yields CDR1 DFQATT and CDR2 SNEGSKA (reference sequence). CDR3 nucleotide sequence: TGCAGTGCTAGTTGGACTTCCTACGAGCAGTACTTC. Translation: CSASWTSYEQYF.

The rearrangement uses TRBV6-2 or TRBV6-3 and TRBJ2-2, with D possibly being TRBD2 (6 bases). Germline CDR1 MNHEY, CDR2 SVGEGT. The CDR3 is 14 residues long. The germline V and J ends were trimmed by 3 bases and 3 bases, with 8 bases remaining between them. CDR3 sequence (DNA): TGTGCCAGCAGTTATAGCGGAGACACCGGGGAGCTGTTTTTT. This codes for CASSYSGDTGELFF.

The chain employs TRBV9 and TRBJ2-5, with 13 bases identical to TRBD2. The CDR3 extends over 15 amino acids. From germline, CDR1 is SGDLS and CDR2 YYNGEE. V lost 5 bases, J lost 3 bases, and 4 bases stayed unmatched. This CDR3 reads CASSPGTSGEETQYF. CDR3 nucleotides: TGTGCCAGCAGTCCCGGGACTAGCGGGGAAGAGACCCAGTACTTC.

This clone was observed a single time. The chain is built from TRBV19 and TRBJ1-4; D call uncertain. CDR1 LNHDA and CDR2 SQIVND come from the germline V gene (reference sequence). Between the trimmed V and J ends, which lost 7 bases and 7 bases, there was a span of 13 bases. The CDR3 is 13 amino acids. CDR3 bases: TGTGCCAGTACCCTCCGAAGAGGTGAAAAACTGTTTTTT. It yields the protein CASTLRRGEKLFF. Combining the CDR3 with reference TRBV19 and TRBJ1-4 gives the whole variable domain DGGITQSPKYLFRKEGQNVTLSCEQNLNHDAMYWYRQDPGQGLRLIYYSQIVNDFQKGDIAEGYSVSREKKESFPLTVTSAQKNPTAFYLCASTLRRGEKLFFGSGTQLSVL.

This chain links TRBV30 with TRBJ1-6, with D hard to call. The CDR3 covers 13 residues. V dropped 0 bases and J dropped 9 bases, with 9 bases sitting between them. Germline CDR1 is GTSNPN and CDR2 is SVGIG (reference sequence). CDR3 DNA: TGTGCCTGGAGTGTGAGTCTGCTTTCACCCCTCCACTTT. Protein sequence: CAWSVSLLSPLHF.

V usage is TRBV6-2 or TRBV6-3 and J usage is TRBJ2-1; tentatively, D is TRBD2 (6 bases). Germline loops: CDR1 MNHEY, CDR2 SVGEGT. CDR3 length: 15 residues. V dropped 2 bases and J dropped 1 base, with 9 bases sitting between them. CDR3 coding DNA: TGTGCCAGCAGTTACGCCCGGGGGTCCTACAATGAGCAGTTCTTC. The encoded protein is CASSYARGSYNEQFF.

This chain links TRBV7-8 with TRBJ1-1; D is possibly TRBD1 (6 bases). Germline loops: CDR1 SGHVS, CDR2 FQNEAQ. The CDR3 totals 15 residues. Deletions cut 5 bases from V and 1 base from J, with 14 bases between. This chain's CDR3 is CASSPQGRGNTEAFF. DNA for the CDR3: TGTGCCAGCAGCCCCCAGGGGAGGGGGAACACTGAAGCTTTCTTT.

The chain joins TRBV5-4 to TRBJ2-5, with 9 bases that match TRBD2. The V gene end was trimmed by 0 bases and the J gene end by 5 bases; junction bases not matched to a gene: 11. Germline V CDR1 and CDR2: SGHNT, YYREEE (reference sequence). The CDR3 length is 17 residues. In DNA form, the CDR3 reads TGTGCCAGCAGCTTGGCGGAAAGCGGGGGGCCCGGGGAGACCCAGTACTTC. Its protein is CASSLAESGGPGETQYF.

The rearrangement joins TRBV30 to TRBJ2-3, with D possibly TRBD1 on 7 matching bases. CDR1 and CDR2 (germline): GTSNPN, SVGIG (reference sequence). This CDR3 is built from 13 residues. The V gene lost 3 bases and the J gene lost 2 bases, with 9 bases spanning the gap. The CDR3 DNA reads as TGTGCCTGGAGCAGGGGGGACACAGATACGCAGTATTTT. Amino acid sequence: CAWSRGDTDTQYF.

J is TRBJ2-7 and V is TRBV9; weak D call: TRBD1 (5 bases). Germline V gives CDR1 SGDLS, CDR2 YYNGEE. Trimming removed 4 bases at V and 2 bases at J, with 13 bases between. The CDR3 spans 14 residues. Here the CDR3 DNA reads TGTGCCAGCAGCATTGACAGCCGAGCCTACGAGCAGTACTTC. Its translation: CASSIDSRAYEQYF.

The CDR3 here is CASSSASDSGANVLTF. The CDR3 DNA is TGTGCCAGCAGCTCCGCATCAGACTCTGGGGCCAACGTCCTGACTTTC. V gene TRBV7-2 combines with J gene TRBJ2-6; D gene unclear. V lost 4 bases and J 0 bases, leaving 10 bases between the germline ends. The CDR3 length is 16 residues. The V gene's germline CDR1 is SGHTA and CDR2 FQGNSA.

The chain links TRBV5-8 to TRBJ1-2; the match to TRBD1 covers 8 bases. Germline trimming cut 5 bases from V and 0 bases from J; bases unmatched to any gene: 3. The CDR3 runs to 14 residues. In germline, CDR1 is SGHTS, CDR2 YDEGEE. The CDR3 is CASRRDRTNYGYTF. The CDR3 nucleotides are TGTGCCAGCAGACGGGACAGGACTAACTATGGCTACACCTTC.

The V call is TRBV2, the J call TRBJ2-1; 12 bases agree with TRBD2. The junction had 9 bases not matched to a gene; V was cut back by 4 bases and J by 5 bases. The V gene's germline CDR1 is SNHLY and CDR2 FYNNEI. CDR3 length: 17 residues. As DNA, the CDR3 is TGTGCCAGCAGTGGACCTAGCGGGGGGGCCTATCACAATGAGCAGTTCTTC. This encodes CASSGPSGGAYHNEQFF.

The chain joins TRBV27 to TRBJ2-7, with TRBD1 as a possible D gene (5 bases). Trimming stripped 3 bases from V and 3 bases from J, with 15 bases between. The CDR3 covers 15 residues. Germline assignment: CDR1 MNHEY and CDR2 SMNVEV (reference sequence). CDR3 coding DNA: TGTGCCAGCAGTTTTCTGGGGCAGGGCCTCTACGAGCAGTACTTC. Its translation: CASSFLGQGLYEQYF.

This chain joins TRBV18 and TRBJ1-6; D is unresolved. Trimming removed 2 bases from V and 4 bases from J, with 6 bases in between. The CDR3 is 14 amino acids. Germline loops: CDR1 KGHSH, CDR2 LQKENI. The CDR3 protein is CASSPGQYNSPLHF. CDR3 sequence (DNA): TGTGCCAGCTCACCAGGGCAGTATAATTCACCCCTCCACTTT.

The gene calls are TRBV7-2 and TRBJ2-1, with 7 nucleotides matching TRBD1. CDR1 is SGHTA, CDR2 FQGNSA, per germline. The CDR3 runs to 15 residues. V trimming: 3 bases; J trimming: 10 bases; junction bases outside the gene matches: 12. CDR3 residues: CASSFGKGAFHEQFF. DNA for the CDR3: TGTGCCAGCAGCTTCGGGAAGGGGGCGTTCCACGAGCAGTTCTTC.

This clone was recorded only once. The J gene is TRBJ2-1, the V gene TRBV5-1; D possibly corresponds to TRBD1 (6 bases). The germline V and J ends were trimmed by 3 bases and 4 bases, with 8 bases remaining between them. Per germline, CDR1 SGHRS and CDR2 YFSETQ. This CDR3 spans 13 amino acids. The CDR3 nucleotides are TGCGCCAGCAGCTCGGACAGTTACAATGAGCAGTTCTTC. Translating gives CASSSDSYNEQFF. The whole variable domain, remainder taken from reference TRBV5-1 and TRBJ2-1, is KAGVTQTPRYLIKTRGQQVTLSCSPISGHRSVSWYQQTPGQGLQFLFEYFSETQRNKGNFPGRFSGRQFSNSRSEMNVSTLELGDSALYLCASSSDSYNEQFFGPGTRLTVL.

The rearrangement uses TRBV9 and TRBJ2-7, with a possible D match to TRBD2 (6 bases). The germline V gene encodes CDR1 SGDLS and CDR2 YYNGEE. With 3 bases removed from V and 6 bases from J, the gap between germline ends came to 16 bases. This CDR3 has 14 amino acids. The CDR3 here is CASSGGTSPREQYF. CDR3 bases: TGTGCCAGCAGCGGCGGGACTTCCCCGCGCGAGCAGTACTTC.

The chain is built from TRBV27 and TRBJ1-2, with D possibly TRBD1 on 5 matching bases. The ends were cut back, 3 bases at V and 8 bases at J, with 16 bases in the middle. The CDR3 sequence is 14 residues long. Looked up from germline, CDR1 is MNHEY and CDR2 is SMNVEV (reference sequence). The CDR3 DNA reads as TGTGCCAGCAGTTTTCTCGACAGCCCGGAGGGCTACACCTTC. It is translated as CASSFLDSPEGYTF.

The J gene is TRBJ1-4, the V gene TRBV10-3; 10 positions match TRBD1. V was pared by 11 bases and J by 8 bases, with 11 bases of the junction left unmatched. Germline CDR1 ENHRY, CDR2 SYGVKD. This CDR3 has 14 amino acids. CDR3 sequence (DNA): TGTGCCTCAAACCGGGACAGGGGTTCGGAAAAACTGTTTTTT. This encodes CASNRDRGSEKLFF.